This T cell receptor (beta chain) appears in the sequencing data of a study of blood T cell repertoires in COVID-19. Study details: Samples came from the United States, Italy and Spain, spanning acute and convalescent COVID-19. Sources were T cells, B-cell-depleted T cells, or PBMCs; the material itself was cDNA or gDNA.

How the authors handled the data: Quantification of nucleated cells was approximated via reference gene primer amplification. Measured with immunoSEQ multiplex PCR; TCRdb has only the in-frame clones, and not every one. D and trimming were read from the DNA, whereas the V and J calls and clone size are those reported in that table. Among 55,000 to 80,000 clones listed, roughly nine tenths were seen once. The V and J ends lost 6 bases and 9 bases respectively, with 15 bases between them. CDR3 length equals 14 residues. Germline assignment: CDR1 MNHEY and CDR2 SVGAGI. V and J are TRBV6-5 and TRBJ1-6, with D tentatively TRBD1 (6 bases). The origin of this receptor is a middle-aged man with acute or convalescent COVID-19. What was sequenced was peripheral blood. CDR3: CASSLRGSPSPLHF. In nucleotides, the CDR3 is TGTGCCAGCAGCCTCAGGGGTTCCCCTTCACCCCTCCACTTT.